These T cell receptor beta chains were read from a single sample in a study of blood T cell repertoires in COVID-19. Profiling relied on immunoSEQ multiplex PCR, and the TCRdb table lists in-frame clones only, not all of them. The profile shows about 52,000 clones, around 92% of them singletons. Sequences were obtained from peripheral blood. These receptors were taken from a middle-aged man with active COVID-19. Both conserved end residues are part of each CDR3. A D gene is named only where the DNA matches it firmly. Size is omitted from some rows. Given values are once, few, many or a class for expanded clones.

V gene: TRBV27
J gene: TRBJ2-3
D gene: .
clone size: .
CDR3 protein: CASSLGPAVTDTQYF
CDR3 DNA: TGTGCCAGCAGTTTAGGCCCAGCGGTCACAGATACGCAGTATTTT

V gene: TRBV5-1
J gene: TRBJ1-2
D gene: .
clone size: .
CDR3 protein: CASSLEWSESYGYTF
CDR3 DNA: TGCGCCAGCAGCTTGGAGTGGAGTGAGTCCTATGGCTACACCTTC

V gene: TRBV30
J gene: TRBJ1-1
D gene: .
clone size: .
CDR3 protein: CAWSGPGGGNTEAFF
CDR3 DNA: TGTGCCTGGAGTGGGCCTGGGGGCGGGAACACTGAAGCTTTCTTT

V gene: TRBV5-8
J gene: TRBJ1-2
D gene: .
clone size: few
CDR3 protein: CASTPSIFGYTF
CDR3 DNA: TGTGCCAGCACTCCCAGTATCTTCGGCTACACCTTC

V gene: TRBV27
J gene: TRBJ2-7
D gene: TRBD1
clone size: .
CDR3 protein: CASSPRDRVYLAEQYF
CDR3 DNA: TGTGCCAGCAGTCCCCGGGACAGGGTATATTTGGCCGAGCAGTACTTC

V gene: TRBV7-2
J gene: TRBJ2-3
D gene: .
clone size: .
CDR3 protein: CASSHTGTQYF
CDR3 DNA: TGTGCCAGCAGCCACACGGGTACGCAGTATTTT

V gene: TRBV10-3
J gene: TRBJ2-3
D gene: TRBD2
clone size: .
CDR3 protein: CAISERLAGHTDTQYF
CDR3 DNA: TGTGCCATCAGTGAGAGGCTAGCGGGGCACACAGATACGCAGTATTTT

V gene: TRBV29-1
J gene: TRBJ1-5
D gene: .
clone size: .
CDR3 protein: CSVELGVNQPQHF
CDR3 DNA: TGCAGCGTTGAATTGGGAGTCAATCAGCCCCAGCATTTT

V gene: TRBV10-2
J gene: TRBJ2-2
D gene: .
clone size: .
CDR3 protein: CASSLPAGELFF
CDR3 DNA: TGCGCCAGCAGCCTTCCGGCCGGGGAGCTGTTTTTT

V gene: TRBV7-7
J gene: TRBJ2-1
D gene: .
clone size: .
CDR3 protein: CASSLGARNEQFF
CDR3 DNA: TGTGCCAGCAGCTTAGGCGCTAGGAATGAGCAGTTCTTC

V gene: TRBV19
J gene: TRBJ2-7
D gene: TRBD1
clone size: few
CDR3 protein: CASRWAGTGTYEQYF
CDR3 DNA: TGTGCCAGTAGGTGGGCCGGGACAGGAACGTACGAGCAGTACTTC

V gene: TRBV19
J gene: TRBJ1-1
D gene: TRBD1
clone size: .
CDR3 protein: CASSSKGQLNTEAFF
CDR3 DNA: TGTGCCAGTAGTTCAAAGGGACAGCTGAACACTGAAGCTTTCTTT

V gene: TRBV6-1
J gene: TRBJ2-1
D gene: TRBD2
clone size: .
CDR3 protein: CASSESGGQFF
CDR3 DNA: TGTGCCAGCAGTGAATCGGGGGGGCAGTTCTTC

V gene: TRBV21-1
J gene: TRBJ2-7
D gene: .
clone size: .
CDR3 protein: CASSKVKMGLAVKSYEQYF
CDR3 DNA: TGTGCCAGCAGCAAAGTCAAAATGGGGCTAGCGGTTAAATCCTACGAGCAGTACTTC

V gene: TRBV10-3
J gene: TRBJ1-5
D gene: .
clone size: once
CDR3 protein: CATGGGFSQPQHF
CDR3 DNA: TGTGCCACCGGGGGAGGGTTCAGTCAGCCCCAGCATTTT

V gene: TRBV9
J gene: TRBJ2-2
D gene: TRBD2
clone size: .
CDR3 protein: CASRGGLAPGELFF
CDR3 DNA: TGTGCCAGCAGGGGGGGACTAGCGCCCGGGGAGCTGTTTTTT

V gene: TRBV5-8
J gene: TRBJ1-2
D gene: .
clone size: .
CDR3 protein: CASSLGIRYDGYTF
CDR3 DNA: TGTGCCAGCAGCTTGGGTATCAGATACGATGGCTACACCTTC

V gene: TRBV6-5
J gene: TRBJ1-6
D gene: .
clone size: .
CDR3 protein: CASRPQGWENSPLHF
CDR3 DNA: TGTGCCAGCAGACCACAGGGTTGGGAGAATTCACCCCTCCACTTT

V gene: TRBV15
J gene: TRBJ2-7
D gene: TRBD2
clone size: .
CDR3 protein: CATSRRGTSGSAVGNEQYF
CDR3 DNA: TGTGCCACCAGCAGAAGAGGGACTAGCGGGAGTGCGGTCGGCAACGAGCAGTACTTC

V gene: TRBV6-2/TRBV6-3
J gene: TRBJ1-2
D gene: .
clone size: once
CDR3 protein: CASSSRGGLYGYTF
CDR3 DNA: TGTGCCAGCAGTTCCCGAGGAGGGCTCTATGGCTACACCTTC

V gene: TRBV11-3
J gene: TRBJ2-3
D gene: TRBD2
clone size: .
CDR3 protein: CASSSGGGLADTQYF
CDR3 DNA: TGTGCCAGCAGCTCGGGGGGGGGCCTGGCAGATACGCAGTATTTT

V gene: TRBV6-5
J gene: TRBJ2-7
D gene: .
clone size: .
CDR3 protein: CASSNSVFRREQYF
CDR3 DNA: TGTGCCAGCAGTAACTCCGTATTCCGGCGGGAGCAGTACTTC

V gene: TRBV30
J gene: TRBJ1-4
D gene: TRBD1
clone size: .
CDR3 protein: CAWSIGTADEKLFF
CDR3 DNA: TGTGCCTGGAGTATAGGGACAGCAGATGAAAAACTGTTTTTT

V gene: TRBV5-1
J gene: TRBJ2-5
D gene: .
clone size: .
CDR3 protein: CASSTQGYQETQYF
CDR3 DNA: TGCGCCAGCAGCACTCAGGGGTACCAAGAGACCCAGTACTTC

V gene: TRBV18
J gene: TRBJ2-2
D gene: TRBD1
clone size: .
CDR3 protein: CASSQRTGDTGELFF
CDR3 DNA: TGTGCCAGCTCACAAAGGACAGGCGACACCGGGGAGCTGTTTTTT

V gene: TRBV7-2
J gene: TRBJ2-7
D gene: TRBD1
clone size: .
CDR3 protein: CASSLQQGAYYEQYF
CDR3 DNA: TGTGCCAGCAGCTTACAGCAGGGGGCGTATTACGAGCAGTACTTC

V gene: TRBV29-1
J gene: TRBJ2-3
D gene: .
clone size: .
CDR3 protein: CSVRYTDTQYF
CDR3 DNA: TGCAGCGTCAGGTACACAGATACGCAGTATTTT

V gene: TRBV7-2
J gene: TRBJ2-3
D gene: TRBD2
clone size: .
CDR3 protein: CASSFRLAGDTQYF
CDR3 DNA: TGTGCCAGCAGCTTCAGACTAGCGGGAGATACGCAGTATTTT

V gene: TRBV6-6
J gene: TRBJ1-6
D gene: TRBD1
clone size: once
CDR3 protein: CASSRDRGASYNSPLHF
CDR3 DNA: TGTGCCAGCAGTCGAGACAGGGGAGCTTCCTATAATTCACCCCTCCACTTT

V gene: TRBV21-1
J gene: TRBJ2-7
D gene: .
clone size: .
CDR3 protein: CASSSRRGGYEQYF
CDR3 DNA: TGTGCCAGCAGCTCTCGTCGCGGGGGCTACGAGCAGTACTTC

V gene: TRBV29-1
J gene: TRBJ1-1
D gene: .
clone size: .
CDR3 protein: CSVYLGNTEAFF
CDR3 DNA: TGCAGCGTTTATCTCGGGAACACTGAAGCTTTCTTT

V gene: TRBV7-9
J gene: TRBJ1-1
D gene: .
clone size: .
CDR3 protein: CASSLAEGMNTEAFF
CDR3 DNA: TGTGCCAGCAGCTTAGCGGAGGGTATGAACACTGAAGCTTTCTTT

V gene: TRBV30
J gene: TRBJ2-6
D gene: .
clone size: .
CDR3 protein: CAWNTGSSGANVLTF
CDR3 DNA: TGTGCCTGGAATACGGGAAGCTCTGGGGCCAACGTCCTGACTTTC

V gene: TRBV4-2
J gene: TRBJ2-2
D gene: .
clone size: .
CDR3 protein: CASSYQGNGELFF
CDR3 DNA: TGTGCCAGCAGCTATCAGGGGAACGGGGAGCTGTTTTTT

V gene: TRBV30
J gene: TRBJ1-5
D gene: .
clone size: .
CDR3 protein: CAWSTATNQPQHF
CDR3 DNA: TGTGCCTGGTCAACAGCTACCAATCAGCCCCAGCATTTT

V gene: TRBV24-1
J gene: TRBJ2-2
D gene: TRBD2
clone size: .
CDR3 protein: CATSDETGTSGGPIRYTGELFF
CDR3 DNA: TGTGCCACCAGTGATGAGACTGGGACTAGCGGGGGCCCAATCCGATACACCGGGGAGCTGTTTTTT

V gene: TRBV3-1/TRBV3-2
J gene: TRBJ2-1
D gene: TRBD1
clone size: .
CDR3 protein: CASSQDWSGGINNEQFF
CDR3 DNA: TGTGCCAGCAGCCAAGATTGGTCAGGGGGCATCAACAATGAGCAGTTCTTC

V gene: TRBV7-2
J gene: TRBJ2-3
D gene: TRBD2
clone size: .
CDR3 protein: CASSPVSGRGTDTQYF
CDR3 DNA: TGTGCCAGCAGCCCCGTTAGCGGGAGGGGCACAGATACGCAGTATTTT

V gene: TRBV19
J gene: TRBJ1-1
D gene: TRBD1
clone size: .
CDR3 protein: CASSLQDRGPNTEAFF
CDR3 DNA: TGTGCCAGTAGTCTCCAAGACAGGGGGCCGAACACTGAAGCTTTCTTT

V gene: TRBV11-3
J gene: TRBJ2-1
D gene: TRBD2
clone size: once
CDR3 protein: CASSLGPGRAHNEQFF
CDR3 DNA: TGTGCCAGCAGCTTAGGCCCCGGGAGGGCCCACAATGAGCAGTTCTTC

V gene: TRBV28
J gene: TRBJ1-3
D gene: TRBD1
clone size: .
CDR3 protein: CASSSTDRDSGNTIYF
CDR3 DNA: TGTGCCAGCAGTTCCACAGACAGGGACTCTGGAAACACCATATATTTT

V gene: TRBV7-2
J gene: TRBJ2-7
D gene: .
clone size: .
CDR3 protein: CASSSLGANYEQYF
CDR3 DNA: TGTGCCAGCAGCTCCCTGGGGGCCAACTACGAGCAGTACTTC

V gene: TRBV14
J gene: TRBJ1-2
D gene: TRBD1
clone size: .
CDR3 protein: CASSQAGTGDGYTF
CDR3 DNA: TGTGCCAGCAGCCAAGCCGGGACAGGGGATGGCTACACCTTC

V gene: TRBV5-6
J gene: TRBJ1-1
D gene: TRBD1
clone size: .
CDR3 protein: CASSAGTANVAFF
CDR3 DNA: TGTGCCAGCAGCGCCGGGACAGCGAACGTCGCTTTCTTT

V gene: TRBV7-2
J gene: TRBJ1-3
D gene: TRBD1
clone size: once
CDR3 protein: CASSFRQGPWNGIYF
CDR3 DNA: TGTGCCAGCAGCTTTAGACAGGGGCCCTGGAACGGCATATATTTT

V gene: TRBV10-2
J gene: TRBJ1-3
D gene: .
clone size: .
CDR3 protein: CASREAGSGNTIYF
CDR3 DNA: TGCGCCAGCAGAGAAGCCGGCTCTGGAAACACCATATATTTT

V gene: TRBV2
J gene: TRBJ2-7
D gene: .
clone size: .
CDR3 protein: CASRYRALSSYEQYF
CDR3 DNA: TGTGCCAGCAGATACAGGGCCCTGAGCTCCTACGAGCAGTACTTC

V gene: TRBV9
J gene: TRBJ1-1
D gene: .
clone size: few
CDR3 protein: CASSVGQRNTEAFF
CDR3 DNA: TGTGCCAGCAGCGTAGGACAGAGGAACACTGAAGCTTTCTTT

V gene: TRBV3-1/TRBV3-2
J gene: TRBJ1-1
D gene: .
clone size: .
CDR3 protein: CASGAPGGEAFF
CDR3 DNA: TGTGCCAGCGGGGCCCCGGGGGGTGAAGCTTTCTTT

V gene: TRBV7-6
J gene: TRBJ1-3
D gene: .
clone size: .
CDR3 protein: CASSLEAGVNSGNTIYF
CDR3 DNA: TGTGCCAGCAGCTTAGAGGCAGGCGTAAACTCTGGAAACACCATATATTTT

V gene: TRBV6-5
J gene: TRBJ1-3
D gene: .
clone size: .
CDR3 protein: CASSFEYSGNTIYF
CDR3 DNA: TGTGCCAGCAGTTTCGAGTACTCTGGAAACACCATATATTTT

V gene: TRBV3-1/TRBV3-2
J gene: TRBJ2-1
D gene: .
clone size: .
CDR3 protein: CASSPLSGPTYNEQFF
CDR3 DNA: TGTGCCAGCAGCCCCTTAAGCGGACCTACCTACAATGAGCAGTTCTTC

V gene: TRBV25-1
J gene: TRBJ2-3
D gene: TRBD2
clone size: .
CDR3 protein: CASSDSGGITDTQYF
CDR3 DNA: TGTGCCAGCAGTGATAGCGGGGGGATCACAGATACGCAGTATTTT

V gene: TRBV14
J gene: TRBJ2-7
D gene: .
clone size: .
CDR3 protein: CASSRTVYEQYF
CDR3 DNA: TGTGCCAGCAGCCGGACAGTATACGAGCAGTACTTC

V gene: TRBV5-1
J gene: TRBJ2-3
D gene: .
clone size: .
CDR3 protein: CASSPGQSTDTQYF
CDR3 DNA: TGCGCCAGCAGTCCTGGACAGAGCACAGATACGCAGTATTTT